This TCR beta chain was identified during a study of blood T cell repertoires in COVID-19. Overall study: Italy, Spain and the United States were the sources of the convalescent and acute COVID-19 samples. T cells, B-cell-depleted T cells, or PBMCs supplied cDNA or gDNA.

Per the original methods: Estimated nucleated cell counts came from reference gene primer amplification. Only in-frame clones appear in the TCRdb table, and some are missing; sequencing was by immunoSEQ multiplex PCR. V and J calls and clone size are given by that table; D and trimming were obtained from the DNA. The table has about 36,000 clones, roughly 84% seen once. The CDR3 length is 18 residues. CDR1 is SGHVT, CDR2 SQSDAQ, per germline. V was pared by 5 bases and J by 6 bases, with 16 bases of the junction left unmatched. The chain links TRBV7-4 to TRBJ2-3; 11 bases are shared with TRBD1. The sample was peripheral blood. The sequence derives from a man aged 55-75 years with COVID-19, enrolled during active disease. CDR3 DNA: TGTGCCAGCAGCCGGGGACAGGGGGATTGGGTTCAAGCGGATACGCAGTATTTT. It yields the protein CASSRGQGDWVQADTQYF.